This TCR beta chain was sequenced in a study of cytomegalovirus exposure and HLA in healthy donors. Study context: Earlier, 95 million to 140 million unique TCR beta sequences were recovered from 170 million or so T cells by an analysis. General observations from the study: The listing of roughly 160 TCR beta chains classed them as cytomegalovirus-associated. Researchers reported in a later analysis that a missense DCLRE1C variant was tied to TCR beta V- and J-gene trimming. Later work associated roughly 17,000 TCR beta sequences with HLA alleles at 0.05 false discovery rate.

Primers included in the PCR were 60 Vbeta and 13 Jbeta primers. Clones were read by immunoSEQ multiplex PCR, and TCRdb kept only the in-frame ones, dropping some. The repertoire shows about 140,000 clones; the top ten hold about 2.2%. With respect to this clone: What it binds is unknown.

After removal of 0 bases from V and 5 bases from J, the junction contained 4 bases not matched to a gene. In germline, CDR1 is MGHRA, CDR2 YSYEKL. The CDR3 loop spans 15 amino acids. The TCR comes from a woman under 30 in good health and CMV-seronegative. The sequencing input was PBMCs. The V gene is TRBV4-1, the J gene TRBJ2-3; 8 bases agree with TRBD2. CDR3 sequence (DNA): TGCGCCAGCAGCCAAGACCGTAGCGGGGAAGATACGCAGTATTTT. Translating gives CASSQDRSGEDTQYF.